What follows describes a single TCR beta chain. Original processing methods: Counts of nucleated cells, estimated from reference gene primer amplification, were obtained. Data came from immunoSEQ multiplex PCR; TCRdb stores just in-frame clones and leaves some out. The D gene and trimming were derived from the DNA, and the V and J assignments and clone size from that table. Among more than 250,000 clones listed, approximately 86% were seen once. The source of the sample is a study of blood T cell repertoires in COVID-19. Looking at the study overall: Collection of acute and convalescent COVID-19 samples took place in the United States, Italy and Spain. From T cells, B-cell-depleted T cells, or PBMCs came the material, which was cDNA or gDNA.

Material for sequencing was peripheral blood. This sequence originates from a woman aged 25-40 years who had recovered from COVID-19.

The CDR3 bases are TGTGCCAGTAGTCCAATGAGACAGGGGGCCTACGAGCAGTACTTC. Amino acids: CASSPMRQGAYEQYF. The V and J genes are TRBV19 and TRBJ2-7, with 9 bases fitting TRBD1. This CDR3 contains 15 residues. J lost 2 bases, V lost 5 bases, and 7 bases had no gene match. Germline CDR1 reads LNHDA; CDR2 reads SQIVND (reference sequence).